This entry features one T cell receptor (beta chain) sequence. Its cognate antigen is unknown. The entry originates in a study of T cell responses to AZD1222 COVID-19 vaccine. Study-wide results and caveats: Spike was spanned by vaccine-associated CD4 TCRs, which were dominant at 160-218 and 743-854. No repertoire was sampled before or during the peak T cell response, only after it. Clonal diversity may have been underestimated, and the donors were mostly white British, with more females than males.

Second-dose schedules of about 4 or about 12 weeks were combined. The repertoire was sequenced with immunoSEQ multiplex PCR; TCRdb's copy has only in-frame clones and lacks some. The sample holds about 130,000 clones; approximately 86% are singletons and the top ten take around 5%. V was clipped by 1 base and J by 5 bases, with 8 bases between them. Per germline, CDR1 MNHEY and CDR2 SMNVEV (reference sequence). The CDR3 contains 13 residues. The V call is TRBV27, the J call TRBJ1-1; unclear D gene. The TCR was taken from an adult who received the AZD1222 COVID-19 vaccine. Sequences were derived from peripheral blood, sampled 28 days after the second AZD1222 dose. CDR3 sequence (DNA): TGTGCCAGCAGTTTATTGGCGGAAACTGAAGCTTTCTTT. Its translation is CASSLLAETEAFF.